This TCR beta chain was obtained from a study of T cell changes during pregnancy in multiple sclerosis (dated by TCRdb to between 2018 and 2021). Turning to the overall study: The study looked at changes in the T cell repertoire across pregnancy in women with multiple sclerosis.

As for this clone: There is no known antigen for this receptor. No per-base quality is available; no much larger clone lies one base away.

The library was prepared using the immunoSEQ multiplex PCR assay. The source is immuneACCESS, and TCRdb retained only in-frame sequences with V and J called. Part of the clones is not carried over; for the studies checked, unresolved V genes explain less than half of this, and the remainder is unexplained. Recorded for this sample are roughly 83,000 clones; roughly nine tenths of them occurred a single time. 3.5% of the sample lies in the top ten. The CDR3 has 14 amino acids, counting the end cysteine and phenylalanine. Solely the CDR3 DNA is kept, with 42 bases framed from the first base. Here V drops 6 bases and J drops 1 base, and the junction holds 9 bases not matched to any gene. For CDR1 and CDR2, the germline V gene (reference sequence) lists GTSNPN and SVGIG.

The sample here was PBMCs, taken in the first trimester of pregnancy. Rearrangement joined TRBV30 to TRBJ2-7; 7 nucleotides in the junction match TRBD1. The source of this sequence is a female donor in good health, serving as a control in a pregnancy study. Some clones in this sample may be carry-over from other donors' samples. The CDR3 protein sequence reads: CACLSGGKSYEQYF. The nucleotide sequence reads TGTGCCTGCCTTTCAGGGGGTAAATCCTACGAGCAGTACTTC.